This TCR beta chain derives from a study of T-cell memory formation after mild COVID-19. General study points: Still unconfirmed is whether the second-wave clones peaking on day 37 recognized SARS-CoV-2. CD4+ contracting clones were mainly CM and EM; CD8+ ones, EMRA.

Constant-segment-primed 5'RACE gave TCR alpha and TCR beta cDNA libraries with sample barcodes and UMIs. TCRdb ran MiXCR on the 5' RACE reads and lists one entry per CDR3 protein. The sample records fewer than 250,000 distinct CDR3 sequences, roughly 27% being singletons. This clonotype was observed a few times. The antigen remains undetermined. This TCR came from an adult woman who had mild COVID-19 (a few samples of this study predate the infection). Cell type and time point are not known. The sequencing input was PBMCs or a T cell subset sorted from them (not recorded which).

In DNA form, the CDR3 reads TGTGCCAGCAGCAAAGGGGAGGACAGGTTATTCTACGAGCAGTACTTC. Its translation is CASSKGEDRLFYEQYF. The rearrangement uses TRBV21-1 and TRBJ2-7; the table's D call, TRBD1, was not checked against the DNA. TRBV21-1 constitutes a pseudogene. The CDR3 runs to 16 residues.